Listed below are T cell receptor beta chains from one sample, sequenced in a study of tumor-infiltrating lymphocytes in primary liver carcinoma. TCRdb passed the multiplex PCR reads through MiXCR, listing each CDR3 protein once. The table lists approximately 340,000 distinct CDR3 sequences, 65% of them singletons. The sequenced material came from peripheral blood. These TCRs come from a man aged 35 to 55 with primary liver carcinoma and hepatitis B virus infection. CDR3s include the opening cysteine and the closing phenylalanine or tryptophan. A D gene is named only where the DNA matches it firmly. Not every row has a clone size; where given, it reads once, few, many or a size class.

V gene: TRBV11-2; D gene: -; J gene: TRBJ2-1; clone size: -; CDR3 DNA: TGTGCCAGCAGCCGTGCTAGTGAATCCTACAATGAGCAGTTCTTC; CDR3 protein: CASSRASESYNEQFF
V gene: TRBV14; D gene: -; J gene: TRBJ2-7; clone size: medium-sized; CDR3 DNA: TGTGCCAGCAGCCAAGATAAAGCTAGCGTGACGACCTACGAGCAGTACTTC; CDR3 protein: CASSQDKASVTTYEQYF
V gene: TRBV6-5; D gene: TRBD1; J gene: TRBJ1-1; clone size: many; CDR3 DNA: TGTGCCAGCAGTGCCCCGTCAGGGGGAACTGAAGCTTTCTTT; CDR3 protein: CASSAPSGGTEAFF
V gene: TRBV5-6; D gene: -; J gene: TRBJ2-7; clone size: few; CDR3 DNA: TGTGCCAGCAGCGCTACGAGGACAGTTCCCTACGAGCAGTACTTC; CDR3 protein: CASSATRTVPYEQYF
V gene: TRBV7-9; D gene: TRBD1; J gene: TRBJ1-2; clone size: -; CDR3 DNA: TGTGCCAGCAGATGGGACAGGGGGTTTCATGACTACACCTTC; CDR3 protein: CASRWDRGFHDYTF
V gene: TRBV4-2; D gene: TRBD2; J gene: TRBJ2-5; clone size: many; CDR3 DNA: TGTGCCAGCAGCCAAGATTTTTACCTAGCGGGAGTTTCGCAGACCCAGTACTTC; CDR3 protein: CASSQDFYLAGVSQTQYF
V gene: TRBV12-3/TRBV12-4; D gene: -; J gene: TRBJ2-2; clone size: -; CDR3 DNA: TGTGCCAGCAACTCGGAAGGGCGGGCCACCGGGGAGCTGCTTTTT; CDR3 protein: CASNSEGRATGELLF
V gene: TRBV29-1; D gene: -; J gene: TRBJ1-2; clone size: few; CDR3 DNA: TGCAGCGTTGATCCGGAGACGGACTATGGCTACACCTTC; CDR3 protein: CSVDPETDYGYTF
V gene: TRBV11-2; D gene: -; J gene: TRBJ2-1; clone size: -; CDR3 DNA: TGTGCCAGCATCCCCTTGGGGGTACGGTCGGGACTCCGGGGGTTCTTC; CDR3 protein: CASIPLGVRSGLRGFF
V gene: TRBV6-1; D gene: TRBD1; J gene: TRBJ2-7; clone size: -; CDR3 DNA: TGTGCCAGCAGTATACCGGGACAGGGGAACGAGCAGTACTTC; CDR3 protein: CASSIPGQGNEQYF
V gene: TRBV4-3; D gene: -; J gene: TRBJ2-6; clone size: few; CDR3 DNA: TGCGCCAGCAGCCAAGACGGGACCGCCTACTCTGGGGCCAACGTCCTGACTTTC; CDR3 protein: CASSQDGTAYSGANVLTF
V gene: TRBV29-1; D gene: -; J gene: TRBJ1-1; clone size: -; CDR3 DNA: TGCAGCCTAGTGATAGGGGACACTGAAGCTTTCTTT; CDR3 protein: CSLVIGDTEAFF
V gene: TRBV29-1; D gene: TRBD2; J gene: TRBJ2-1; clone size: many; CDR3 DNA: TGCAGCAGCGGGAGGGCCACGTTCAATGAGCAGTTCTTC; CDR3 protein: CSSGRATFNEQFF
V gene: TRBV6-2/TRBV6-3; D gene: TRBD2; J gene: TRBJ2-7; clone size: few; CDR3 DNA: TGTGCCAGTAGAAGTAGCGGGAGCAGAACCTACGAGCAGTACTTC; CDR3 protein: CASRSSGSRTYEQYF
V gene: TRBV29-1; D gene: -; J gene: TRBJ1-4; clone size: -; CDR3 DNA: TGCAGCGTTCCCTTGGGACGGAATGAAAAACTGTTTTTT; CDR3 protein: CSVPLGRNEKLFF
V gene: TRBV5-4; D gene: TRBD2; J gene: TRBJ2-1; clone size: -; CDR3 DNA: TGTGCCAGCAGCTGCCCGCGGGGGGGGGCGCGCAATGAGCAGTTCTTC; CDR3 protein: CASSCPRGGARNEQFF
V gene: TRBV6-2/TRBV6-3; D gene: TRBD2; J gene: TRBJ2-1; clone size: -; CDR3 DNA: TGTGCTAGCAGGGCGGGAGAGAGCTCCTACAATGAGCAGTTCTTC; CDR3 protein: CASRAGESSYNEQFF
V gene: TRBV6-1; D gene: TRBD2; J gene: TRBJ2-5; clone size: many; CDR3 DNA: TGTGCCAGCAGTGAAGCCGGGACTAGCGAAGAGACCCAGTACTTC; CDR3 protein: CASSEAGTSEETQYF
V gene: TRBV10-3; D gene: TRBD1; J gene: TRBJ2-7; clone size: -; CDR3 DNA: TGTGCCATCAGTGATGTAGGACAGGGGCAAAACGAGCAGCACTTC; CDR3 protein: CAISDVGQGQNEQHF
V gene: TRBV5-6; D gene: TRBD1; J gene: TRBJ1-1; clone size: -; CDR3 DNA: TGTGCCAGCAGCGCCAGTCAGGGGGCCCTTAAAGCTTTCTTC; CDR3 protein: CASSASQGALKAFF
V gene: TRBV6-5; D gene: -; J gene: TRBJ2-1; clone size: many; CDR3 DNA: TGTGCCAGCAGTTACTCGGGGCAGAGCTCCTACAATGAGCAGTTCTTC; CDR3 protein: CASSYSGQSSYNEQFF
V gene: TRBV28; D gene: -; J gene: TRBJ2-7; clone size: -; CDR3 DNA: TGTGCCAGCAGTTTATGGGGGCGGTTTGACTACGAGCAGTACTTC; CDR3 protein: CASSLWGRFDYEQYF
V gene: TRBV29-1; D gene: -; J gene: TRBJ1-3; clone size: -; CDR3 DNA: TGCAGCATTGAAGGTGAGCCAAGGGGAAACACCATATATTTT; CDR3 protein: CSIEGEPRGNTIYF